Listed below are T cell receptor beta chains from one sample, sequenced in a study of molecular identifiers for immune sequencing clone quantification. TCRdb re-called the PCR reads with MiXCR, one entry per CDR3 protein. Seen here are some 580,000 distinct CDR3 sequences, roughly 27% observed once, and the top ten hold around 0.78%. The sequencing input was naive CD8+ T cells from blood, with Jurkat cell RNA spiked in. The receptors were gathered from a human donor in good health. Some libraries in this study had Jurkat cell RNA spiked in. Both conserved end residues are part of each CDR3. The order of the fields is J gene, clone size, V gene, CDR3 protein. Rows give clone size only sometimes, using once, few, many, or a class for an expanded clone.

TRBJ1-5,-,TRBV6-2/TRBV6-3,CASSYETGGAGQPQHF
TRBJ1-2,-,TRBV7-9,CASSLDRNGYTF
TRBJ1-5,-,TRBV27,CATGQPGLNNQPQHF
TRBJ2-7,many,TRBV27,CASSLVTGRGQYF
TRBJ1-1,-,TRBV20-1,CSATTQQGNWVNTEAFF
TRBJ2-1,many,TRBV24-1,CATSASGTSYNEQFF
TRBJ1-1,few,TRBV5-3,CASSPWTGRSTEAFF
TRBJ2-2,few,TRBV27,CASRPPGGGYTGELFF
TRBJ2-1,few,TRBV27,CASSGEDNEQFF
TRBJ2-4,few,TRBV28,CASSFRDANIQYF
TRBJ2-7,-,TRBV4-3,CASSQGGQASTYEQHF
TRBJ1-5,many,TRBV20-1,CSARDLGVVNQPQHF
TRBJ1-5,many,TRBV28,CASSFRGTSNQPQHF
TRBJ2-7,-,TRBV19,CASSTWTDSSYEQYF
TRBJ2-3,many,TRBV6-5,CASSYSSGVHTDTQYF
TRBJ2-7,-,TRBV4-1,CASSQEEGGLVHYEQYF
TRBJ2-1,-,TRBV12-3/TRBV12-4,CASSIQGAVQEQFF
TRBJ1-2,few,TRBV6-1,CASSEGQGAGYGYTF
TRBJ2-1,-,TRBV14,CASSQNPTESYNEQFF
TRBJ2-1,-,TRBV4-3,CASSQDRQSYNEQFF
TRBJ2-2,-,TRBV30,CACYGVTGELFF
TRBJ2-7,many,TRBV4-2,CASSQPGHSYEQYF
TRBJ2-7,few,TRBV20-1,CSARDPTGEEPYEQYF
TRBJ1-2,-,TRBV4-1,CASSQGQDRDYGYTF
TRBJ2-7,few,TRBV12-3/TRBV12-4,CASSSPRIGYEQYF
TRBJ2-7,many,TRBV12-3/TRBV12-4,CASSFGTARGQYF
TRBJ2-7,-,TRBV7-9,CASSLGTTGDPIQEPQYF
TRBJ2-3,few,TRBV9,CASGDGGGTDTQYF
TRBJ2-1,few,TRBV6-2/TRBV6-3,CASSFETSGRAAYNEQFF
TRBJ2-7,-,TRBV27,CASNGQGELEQYF
TRBJ2-7,-,TRBV28,CASSNPPGTSVFHEQYF
TRBJ1-3,few,TRBV7-2,CASTGQGETGNTIYF
TRBJ1-1,-,TRBV3-1,CASSPPGLSEAFF
TRBJ2-3,few,TRBV6-8,CASSQSSGGPFFTDTQYF
TRBJ1-1,many,TRBV7-9,CASSLVPGGPEAFF
TRBJ2-2,many,TRBV25-1,CASRGQGAGTGELFF
TRBJ2-7,-,TRBV27,CARSFRGEAYEQYF
TRBJ2-2,many,TRBV7-9,CASTFHTGELFF
TRBJ2-3,many,TRBV6-1,CATRAADTQYF
TRBJ1-1,-,TRBV2,CASSGFPGGSTEAFF
TRBJ1-3,-,TRBV28,CASTNRGETGNTIYF
TRBJ2-7,few,TRBV19,CASSMGGSSYEQYF
TRBJ2-7,many,TRBV20-1,CSAINSRDSSYEQYF
TRBJ2-5,-,TRBV9,CASSVEGLYQETQYF
TRBJ2-7,-,TRBV5-3,CASSLSRMGAHSYEQYF
TRBJ2-2,-,TRBV19,CASIGEYTGELFF
TRBJ2-5,-,TRBV4-1,CASKSPGGGATQYF
TRBJ2-2,-,TRBV12-3/TRBV12-4,CASSTPLAPREPNTGELCF
TRBJ2-7,many,TRBV4-1,CASSHSQGTYEQYF
TRBJ2-5,few,TRBV30,CASRGGRAIETQYF
TRBJ2-7,few,TRBV20-1,CSARRPTEWEQYF
TRBJ2-7,many,TRBV5-5,CASSFGLSVPQYF
TRBJ2-6,-,TRBV7-9,CASSPQKSGANVLTF
TRBJ2-1,many,TRBV7-9,CASSILAGGPGEQFF